This paragraph covers one T cell receptor (beta chain) sequence. The sample originates from a study of preoperative IRX-2 immunotherapy in early breast cancer. Germline V gene sequence: CDR1 GTSNPN, CDR2 SVGIG (reference sequence). The CDR3 extends over 14 amino acids. V dropped 5 bases and J dropped 2 bases, with 12 bases sitting between them. The treatment was: preoperative locoregional IRX-2 cytokine immunotherapy. Sequenced by immunoSEQ multiplex PCR; TCRdb stores in-frame clones only, minus some. The table records roughly 99,000 clones, roughly 85% of them present only once. The V call is TRBV30, the J call TRBJ2-2; either TRBD1 or TRBD2 may supply D (7 bases each). This specimen consisted of tumor tissue, obtained after IRX-2 immunotherapy. The receptor comes from a human donor with breast cancer. The CDR3 is CAWGRGGNTGELFF. The CDR3, as DNA: TGTGCCTGGGGCAGGGGGGGAAACACCGGGGAGCTGTTTTTT.